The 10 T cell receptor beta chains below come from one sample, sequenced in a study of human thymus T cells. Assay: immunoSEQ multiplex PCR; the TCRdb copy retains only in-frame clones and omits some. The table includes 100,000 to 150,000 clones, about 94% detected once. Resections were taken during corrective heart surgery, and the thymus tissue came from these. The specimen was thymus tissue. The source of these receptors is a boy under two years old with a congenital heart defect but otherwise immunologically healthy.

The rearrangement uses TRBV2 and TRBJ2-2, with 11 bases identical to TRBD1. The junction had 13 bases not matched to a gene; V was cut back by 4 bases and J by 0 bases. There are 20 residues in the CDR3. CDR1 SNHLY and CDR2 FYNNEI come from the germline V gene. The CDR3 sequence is CASSVVALDRGRPNTGELFF. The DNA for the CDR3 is TGTGCCAGCAGTGTCGTCGCCTTGGACAGGGGGCGTCCGAACACCGGGGAGCTGTTTTTT.

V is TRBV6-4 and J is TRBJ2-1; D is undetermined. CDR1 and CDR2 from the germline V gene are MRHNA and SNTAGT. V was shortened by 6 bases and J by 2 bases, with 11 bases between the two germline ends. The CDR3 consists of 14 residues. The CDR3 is CASRLDSTYNEQFF. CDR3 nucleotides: TGTGCCAGCAGGCTAGACTCCACCTACAATGAGCAGTTCTTC.

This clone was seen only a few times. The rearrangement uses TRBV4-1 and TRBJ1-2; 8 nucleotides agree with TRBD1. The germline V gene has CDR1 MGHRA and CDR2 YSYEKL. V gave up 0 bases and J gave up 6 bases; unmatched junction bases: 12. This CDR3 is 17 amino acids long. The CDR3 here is CASSQDLARGRRDGYTF. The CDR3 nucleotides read TGCGCCAGCAGCCAAGATCTTGCCAGGGGGCGCCGGGATGGCTACACCTTC.

The CDR3 sequence: CASREGLSTDTQYF. CDR3 DNA: TGTGCCAGCAGGGAGGGACTAAGCACAGATACGCAGTATTTT. The chain is built from TRBV6-1 and TRBJ2-3, with 7 nucleotides matching TRBD2. Germline V gene lookup returns CDR1 MNHNS and CDR2 SASEGT. Germline trimming cut 6 bases from V and 0 bases from J; bases unmatched to any gene: 3. The CDR3 totals 14 residues.

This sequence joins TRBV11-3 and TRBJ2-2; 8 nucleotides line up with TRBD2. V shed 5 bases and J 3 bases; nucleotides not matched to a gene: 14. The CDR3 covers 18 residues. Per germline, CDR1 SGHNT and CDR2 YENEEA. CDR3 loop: CASSPFLGSGGDTGELFF. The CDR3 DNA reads TGTGCCAGCAGCCCCTTCCTGGGAAGCGGGGGCGACACCGGGGAGCTGTTTTTT.

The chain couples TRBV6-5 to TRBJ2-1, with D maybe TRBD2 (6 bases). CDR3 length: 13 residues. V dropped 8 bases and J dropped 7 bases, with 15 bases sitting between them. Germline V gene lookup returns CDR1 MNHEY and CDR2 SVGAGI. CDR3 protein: CASSTTSLNEQFF. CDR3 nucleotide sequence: TGTGCCAGCTCAACGACTAGTCTAAATGAGCAGTTCTTC.

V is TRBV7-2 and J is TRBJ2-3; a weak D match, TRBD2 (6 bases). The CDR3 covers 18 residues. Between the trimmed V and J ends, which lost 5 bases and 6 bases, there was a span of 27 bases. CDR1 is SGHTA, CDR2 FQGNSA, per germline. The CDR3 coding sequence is TGTGCCAGCAGCCCTAGGGTTAGCGGACATGAACACAGTGATACGCAGTATTTT. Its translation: CASSPRVSGHEHSDTQYF.

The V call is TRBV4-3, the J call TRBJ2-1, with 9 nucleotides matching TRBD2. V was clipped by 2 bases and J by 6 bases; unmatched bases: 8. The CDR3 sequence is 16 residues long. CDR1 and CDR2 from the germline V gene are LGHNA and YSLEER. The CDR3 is CASSQTAGGTANEQFF. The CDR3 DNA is TGCGCCAGCAGCCAAACGGCGGGGGGGACTGCCAATGAGCAGTTCTTC.

CDR3 nucleotide sequence: TGTGCCACCCACACAGGGGGGACCGACTACGAGCAGTACTTC. This translates into CATHTGGTDYEQYF. The V and J genes are TRBV6-1 and TRBJ2-7, with TRBD1 matching over 8 bases. Germline trimming cut 10 bases from V and 3 bases from J; bases unmatched to any gene: 11. From germline, CDR1 is MNHNS and CDR2 SASEGT. This CDR3 has 14 residues.

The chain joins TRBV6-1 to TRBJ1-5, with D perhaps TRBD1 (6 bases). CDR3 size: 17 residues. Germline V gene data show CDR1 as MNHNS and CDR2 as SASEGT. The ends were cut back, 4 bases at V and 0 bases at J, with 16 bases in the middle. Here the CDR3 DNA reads TGTGCCAGCAGTGCGTACAGGGAGCGGAATAGCAATCAGCCCCAGCATTTT. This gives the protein CASSAYRERNSNQPQHF.